Sequencing of this TCR beta chain was carried out in a study of CD8+ T cells in alopecia areata. The wider study: Each day, treated patients took oral tofacitinib twice, at 5 to 10 mg per dose. Study-level results: A single nonresponder leaves the baseline CD8+ expansion link to response uncertain.

Treatment defined: oral pan-JAK inhibitor, 5-10 mg twice daily. TCR sequencing used cDNA made by reverse transcription of extracted RNA. The protocol was immunoSEQ multiplex PCR, while the TCRdb copy is restricted to in-frame clones and leaves out a portion. The sample contains 150,000 or so clones, nearly 55% of which appear only once. This clone was observed a handful of times. The antigen is not known. The source of this sequence is a human donor with alopecia areata. The specimen comprised CD8+ T cells sorted from blood, sampled at week 4, from a patient treated with tofacitinib.

Here the CDR3 DNA reads TGCAGCGTTGTATCGACAGGACGATCCTACGAGCAGTACTTC. Its translation is CSVVSTGRSYEQYF. The J gene is TRBJ2-7, the V gene TRBV29-1, with TRBD1 as a possible D gene (6 bases). Looked up from germline, CDR1 is SQVTM and CDR2 is ANQGSEA. The CDR3 has 14 amino acids. Trimming stripped 4 bases from V and 1 base from J, with 14 bases between.